This TCR beta chain was identified in a study of blood T cell repertoires in COVID-19. Study information: Donors in the United States, Italy and Spain gave samples during acute or convalescent COVID-19. T cells, B-cell-depleted T cells, or PBMCs provided the cDNA or gDNA that served as material.

In the original workflow: How many nucleated cells were present was estimated from reference gene primer amplification. Only in-frame clones appear in the TCRdb table, and some are missing; sequencing was by immunoSEQ multiplex PCR. V, J and clone size reflect that table, while D and trimming were determined from the DNA. Counted here are 200,000 to 250,000 clones, approximately 81% occurring once; the ten biggest clones make up around 0.96%. Looked up from germline, CDR1 is LGHNA and CDR2 is YNFKEQ. The CDR3 spans 13 residues. V was trimmed by 0 bases and J by 12 bases, leaving 14 bases between them.

The sample taken for sequencing was peripheral blood. This sequence was found in a man aged 40-55 years with acute or convalescent COVID-19. J is TRBJ1-2 and V is TRBV4-2, with D unclear. The CDR3, as DNA: TGTGCCAGCAGCCAAGAGAATACACAGCAGGACACCTTC. Translation: CASSQENTQQDTF.